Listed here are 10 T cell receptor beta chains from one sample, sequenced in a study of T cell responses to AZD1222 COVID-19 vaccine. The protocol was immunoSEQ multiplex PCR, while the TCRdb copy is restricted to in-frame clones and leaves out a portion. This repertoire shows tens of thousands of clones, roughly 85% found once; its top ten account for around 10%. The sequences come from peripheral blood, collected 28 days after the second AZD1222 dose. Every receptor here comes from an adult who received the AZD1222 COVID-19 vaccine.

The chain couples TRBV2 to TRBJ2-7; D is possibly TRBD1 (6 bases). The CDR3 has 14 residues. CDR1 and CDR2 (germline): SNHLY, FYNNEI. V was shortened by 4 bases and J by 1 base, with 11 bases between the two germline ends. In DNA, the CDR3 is TGTGCCAGCAGTGGACAGGAAGATTCCTACGAGCAGTACGTC. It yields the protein CASSGQEDSYEQYV.

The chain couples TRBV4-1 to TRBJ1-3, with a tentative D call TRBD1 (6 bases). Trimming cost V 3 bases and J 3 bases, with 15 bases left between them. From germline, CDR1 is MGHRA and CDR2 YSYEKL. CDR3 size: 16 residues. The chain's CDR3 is CASSHQYREDGNTIYF. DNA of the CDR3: TGCGCCAGCAGCCACCAGTACAGGGAGGATGGAAACACCATATATTTT.

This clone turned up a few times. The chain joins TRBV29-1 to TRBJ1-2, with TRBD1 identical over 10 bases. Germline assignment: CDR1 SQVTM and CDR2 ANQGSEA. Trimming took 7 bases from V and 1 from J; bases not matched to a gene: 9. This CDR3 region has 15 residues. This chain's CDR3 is CSARDRGSLNYGYTF. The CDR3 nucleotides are TGCAGCGCCCGGGACAGGGGTTCCCTTAACTATGGCTACACCTTC.

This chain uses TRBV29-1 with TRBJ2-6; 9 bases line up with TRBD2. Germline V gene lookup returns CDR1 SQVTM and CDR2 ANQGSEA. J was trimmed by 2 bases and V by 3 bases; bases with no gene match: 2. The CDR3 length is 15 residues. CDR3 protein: CSVDLAGTGANVLTF. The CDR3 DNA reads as TGCAGCGTTGACCTAGCGGGAACTGGGGCCAACGTCCTGACTTTC.

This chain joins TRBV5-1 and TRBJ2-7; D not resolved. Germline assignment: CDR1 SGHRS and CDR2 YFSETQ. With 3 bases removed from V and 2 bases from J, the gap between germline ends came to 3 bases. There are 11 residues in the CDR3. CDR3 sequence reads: CASSSAYEQYF. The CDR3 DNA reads TGCGCCAGCAGCTCCGCCTACGAGCAGTACTTC.

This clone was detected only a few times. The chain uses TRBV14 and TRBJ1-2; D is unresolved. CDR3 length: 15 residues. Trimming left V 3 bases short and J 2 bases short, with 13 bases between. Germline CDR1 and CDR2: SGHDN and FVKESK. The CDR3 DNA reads TGTGCCAGCAGCCATTGGGCGGACCAAAACTATGGCTACACCTTC. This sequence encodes CASSHWADQNYGYTF.

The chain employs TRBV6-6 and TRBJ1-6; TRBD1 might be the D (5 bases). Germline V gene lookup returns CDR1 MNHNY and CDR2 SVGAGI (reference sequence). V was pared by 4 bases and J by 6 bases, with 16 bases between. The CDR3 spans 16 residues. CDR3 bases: TGTGCCAGCAGTTCCAGGGTTTCGGGTGGTAATTCACCCCTCCACTTT. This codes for CASSSRVSGGNSPLHF.

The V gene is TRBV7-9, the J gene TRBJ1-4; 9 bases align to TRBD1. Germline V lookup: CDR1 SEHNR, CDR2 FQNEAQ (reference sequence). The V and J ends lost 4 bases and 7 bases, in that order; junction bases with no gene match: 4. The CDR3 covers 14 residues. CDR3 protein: CASSSTGGSEKLFF. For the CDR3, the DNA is TGTGCCAGCAGCTCAACAGGGGGCTCTGAAAAACTGTTTTTT.

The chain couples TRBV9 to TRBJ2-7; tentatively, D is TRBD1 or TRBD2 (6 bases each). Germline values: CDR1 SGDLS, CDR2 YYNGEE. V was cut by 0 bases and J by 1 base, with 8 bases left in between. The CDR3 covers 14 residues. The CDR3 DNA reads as TGTGCCAGCAGCGTAGAGGGGGGTTCCTACGAGCAGTACTTC. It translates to CASSVEGGSYEQYF.

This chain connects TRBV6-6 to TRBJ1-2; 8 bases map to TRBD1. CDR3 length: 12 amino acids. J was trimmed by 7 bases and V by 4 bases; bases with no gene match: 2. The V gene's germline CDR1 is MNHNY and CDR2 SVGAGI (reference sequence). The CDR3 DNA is TGTGCCAGCAGTTCCGGGACAGGTGGCTACACCTTC. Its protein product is CASSSGTGGYTF.